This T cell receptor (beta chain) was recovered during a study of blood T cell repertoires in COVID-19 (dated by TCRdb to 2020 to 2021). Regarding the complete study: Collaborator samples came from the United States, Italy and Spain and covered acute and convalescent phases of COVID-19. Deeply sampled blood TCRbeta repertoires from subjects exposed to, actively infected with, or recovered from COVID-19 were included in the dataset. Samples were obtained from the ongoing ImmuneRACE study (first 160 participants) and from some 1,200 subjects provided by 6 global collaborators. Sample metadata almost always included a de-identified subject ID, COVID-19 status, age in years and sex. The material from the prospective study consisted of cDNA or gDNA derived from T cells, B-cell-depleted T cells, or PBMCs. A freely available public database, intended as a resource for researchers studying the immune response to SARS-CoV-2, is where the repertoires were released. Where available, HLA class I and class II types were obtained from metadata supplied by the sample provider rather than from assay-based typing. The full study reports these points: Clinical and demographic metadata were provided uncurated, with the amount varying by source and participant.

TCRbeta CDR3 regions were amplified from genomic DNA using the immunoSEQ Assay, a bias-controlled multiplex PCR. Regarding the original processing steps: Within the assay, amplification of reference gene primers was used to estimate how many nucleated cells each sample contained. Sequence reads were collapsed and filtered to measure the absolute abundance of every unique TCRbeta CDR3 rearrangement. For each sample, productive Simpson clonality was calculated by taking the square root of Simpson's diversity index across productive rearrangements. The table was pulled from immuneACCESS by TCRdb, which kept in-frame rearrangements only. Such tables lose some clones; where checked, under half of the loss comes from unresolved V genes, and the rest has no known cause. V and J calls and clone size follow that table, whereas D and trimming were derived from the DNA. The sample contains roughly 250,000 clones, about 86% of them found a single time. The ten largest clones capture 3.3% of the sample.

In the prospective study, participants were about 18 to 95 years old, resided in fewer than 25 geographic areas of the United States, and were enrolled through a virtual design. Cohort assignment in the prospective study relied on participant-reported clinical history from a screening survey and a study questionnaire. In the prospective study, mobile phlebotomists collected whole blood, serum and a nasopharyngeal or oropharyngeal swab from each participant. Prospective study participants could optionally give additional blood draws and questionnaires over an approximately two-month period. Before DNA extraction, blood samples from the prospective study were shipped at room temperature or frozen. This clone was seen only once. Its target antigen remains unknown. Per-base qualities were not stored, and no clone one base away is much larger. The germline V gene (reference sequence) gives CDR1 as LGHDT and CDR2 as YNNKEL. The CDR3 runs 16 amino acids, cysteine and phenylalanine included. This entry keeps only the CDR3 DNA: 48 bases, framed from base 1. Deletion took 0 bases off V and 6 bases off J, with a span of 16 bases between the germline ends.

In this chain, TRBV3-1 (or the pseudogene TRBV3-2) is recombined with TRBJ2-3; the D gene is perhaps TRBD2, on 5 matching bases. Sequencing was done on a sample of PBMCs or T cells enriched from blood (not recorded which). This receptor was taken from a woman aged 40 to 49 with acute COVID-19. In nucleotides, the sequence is TGTGCCAGCAGCCAAGAGTCCGGGATCTTCTCGGATACGCAGTATTTT. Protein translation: CASSQESGIFSDTQYF.